These T cell receptor beta chains were read from a single sample in a study of blood T cell repertoires in COVID-19. TCRdb keeps only in-frame clones here, not all; method: immunoSEQ multiplex PCR. The sample includes roughly 100,000 clones, less than 90% seen only once; the top ten take more than 1.5%. The sequenced sample consisted of peripheral blood. These receptors were obtained from a man older than 75 with acute or convalescent COVID-19. Both conserved end residues are part of each CDR3. D genes are given only for firm matches. Not every row has a clone size; where given, it reads once, few, many or a size class.

clone_size	j_call	d_call	v_call	cdr3_nt	cdr3_aa
NA	TRBJ2-7	TRBD2	TRBV2	TGTGCCAGCAGGGCTAGCGGAGCATCCCCCTCCTACGAGCAGTACTTC	CASRASGASPSYEQYF
NA	TRBJ1-1	TRBD1	TRBV5-1	TGCGCCAGCAGCGGATCAGGGACAGGGGCTCGGGACACTGAAGCTTTCTTT	CASSGSGTGARDTEAFF
NA	TRBJ2-5	NA	TRBV7-2	TGTGCCAGCAGCTTCCTCGGGGCAGGGGCGGAGACCCAGTACTTC	CASSFLGAGAETQYF
NA	TRBJ1-1	TRBD1	TRBV29-1	TGCAGCGTTGGGGACAGGGAGGACACTGAAGCTTTCTTT	CSVGDREDTEAFF
NA	TRBJ2-7	TRBD2	TRBV11-3	TGTGCCAGCAGCTTGGGCCCGGGGAGGGACTACGAGCAGTACTTC	CASSLGPGRDYEQYF
NA	TRBJ2-5	NA	TRBV27	TGTGCCAGCACCTCAGGGGCGACCCAGTACTTC	CASTSGATQYF
NA	TRBJ2-2	NA	TRBV20-1	TGCAGTGCGGGACATCCCGGAGAGCTGTTTTTT	CSAGHPGELFF
NA	TRBJ1-2	NA	TRBV6-1	TGTGCCAGCAGTCCGGGGAGGTCGGTACACTATGGCTACACCTTC	CASSPGRSVHYGYTF
NA	TRBJ2-1	TRBD2	TRBV6-1	TGTGCCAGCAGTGAGACCGGACTAGCGGGCGTCTCCAGGTACAATGAGCAGTTCTTC	CASSETGLAGVSRYNEQFF
NA	TRBJ2-2	NA	TRBV5-1	TGCGCCAGCAAGGAGAACGCGAACACCGGGGAGCTGTTTTTT	CASKENANTGELFF
NA	TRBJ1-5	NA	TRBV28	TGTGCCAGCAGTCTAGGTATCGGGGATTCCGGCAATCAGCCCCAGCATTTT	CASSLGIGDSGNQPQHF
NA	TRBJ2-7	NA	TRBV11-3	TGTGCCAGCAGCTTAGAGGGCAGAAGCGAGCAGTACTTC	CASSLEGRSEQYF
once	TRBJ2-3	NA	TRBV5-6	TGTGCCAGCAGCTGGCGGGATACGCAGTATTTT	CASSWRDTQYF
NA	TRBJ1-6	NA	TRBV6-6	TGTGCCAGCCGAGGAACGGCACCCCTCCACTTT	CASRGTAPLHF
NA	TRBJ2-7	TRBD1	TRBV7-2	TGTGCCAGCAGCTTAGCCCCGGGACAGTCCTACGAGCAGTACTTC	CASSLAPGQSYEQYF
NA	TRBJ2-3	TRBD2	TRBV19	TGTGCCAGTAGTATTACGGCGGGAGCCACAGATACGCAGTATTTT	CASSITAGATDTQYF
once	TRBJ2-2	TRBD1	TRBV15	TGTGCCACTATCCGGGACAGGGCTAACACCGGGGAGCTGTTTTTT	CATIRDRANTGELFF
NA	TRBJ2-5	NA	TRBV11-2	TGTGCCAGCAGCATCCTCCAAGAGACCCAGTACTTC	CASSILQETQYF
NA	TRBJ2-1	TRBD2	TRBV13	TGTGTCAGCAGCTTATCGCGGGGGGTCAAGGAGCAGTTCTTC	CVSSLSRGVKEQFF
NA	TRBJ2-5	NA	TRBV15	TGTGCCACCGAGCCCCCCGGGGGTGGGACCCAGTACTTC	CATEPPGGGTQYF
NA	TRBJ1-1	TRBD1	TRBV4-3	TGCGCCAGCAGCCACCTGACAGGGGGGAACACTGAAGCTTTCTTT	CASSHLTGGNTEAFF
NA	TRBJ2-5	TRBD2	TRBV18	TGTGCCAGCTCACCAAGGCCTAGCGGGAGCCAAGAGACCCAGTACTTC	CASSPRPSGSQETQYF